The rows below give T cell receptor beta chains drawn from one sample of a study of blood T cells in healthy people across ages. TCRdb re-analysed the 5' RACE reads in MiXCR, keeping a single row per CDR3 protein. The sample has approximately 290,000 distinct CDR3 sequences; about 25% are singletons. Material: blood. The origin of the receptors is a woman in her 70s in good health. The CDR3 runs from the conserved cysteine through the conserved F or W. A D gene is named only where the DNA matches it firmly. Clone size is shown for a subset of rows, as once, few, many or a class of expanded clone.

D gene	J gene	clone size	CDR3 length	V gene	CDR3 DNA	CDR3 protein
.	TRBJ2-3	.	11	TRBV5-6	TGTGCCAGCAGATTGGGGGATACGCAGTATTTT	CASRLGDTQYF
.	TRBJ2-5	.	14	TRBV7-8	TGTGCCAGCTTAGAAGACAGGGGAGGGGAGACCCAGTACTTC	CASLEDRGGETQYF
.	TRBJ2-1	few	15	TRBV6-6	TGTGCCAGCAGTTACTCGACCGGAAAGTACAATGAGCAGTTCTTC	CASSYSTGKYNEQFF
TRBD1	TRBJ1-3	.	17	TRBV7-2	TGTGCCAGCAGCCGAATTTCTAAGACAGGGGAAAATTACACCATATATTTT	CASSRISKTGENYTIYF
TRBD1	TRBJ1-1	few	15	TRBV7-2	TGTGCCAGCAGCTCGGTGTCCCGGGACAGGGGGGAAGCTTTCTTT	CASSSVSRDRGEAFF
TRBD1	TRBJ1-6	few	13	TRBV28	TGTGCCAGCAGACAGGGGAATAATTCACCCCTCCACTTT	CASRQGNNSPLHF
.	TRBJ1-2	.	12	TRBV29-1	TGCAGCGTTGACGGCTCCGTGGATGGCTACACCTTC	CSVDGSVDGYTF
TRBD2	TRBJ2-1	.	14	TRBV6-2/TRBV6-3	TGTGCCAGCAGCCGGACTAGCGGGAGCGGAGAGCAGTTCTTC	CASSRTSGSGEQFF
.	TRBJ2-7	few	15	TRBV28	TGTGCCAGCAGTTTAAGTCCAGGGAGTATCTACGAGCAGTACTTC	CASSLSPGSIYEQYF
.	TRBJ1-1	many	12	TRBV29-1	TGCAGCGTCGCCCAGGGGAACACTGAAGCTTTCTTT	CSVAQGNTEAFF
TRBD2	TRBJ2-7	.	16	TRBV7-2	TGTGCCAGCAGCCCCGGGGCTAGCGGGACCTCCTACGAGCAGTACTTC	CASSPGASGTSYEQYF
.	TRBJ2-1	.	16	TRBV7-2	TGTGCCAGCAGCTTACTCCCCGGGCTCGCCTGCAATGAGCAGTTCTTC	CASSLLPGLACNEQFF
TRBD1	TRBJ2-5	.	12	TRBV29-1	TGCAGTGGCAGCGAGGGGGCAGAGACCCAGTACTTC	CSGSEGAETQYF
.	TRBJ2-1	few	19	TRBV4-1	TGCGCCAGCAGCCAACCCAACCAGCTAGCCCGTTTATCCTACAATGAGCAGTTCTTC	CASSQPNQLARLSYNEQFF
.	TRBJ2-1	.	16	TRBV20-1	TGCAGTGCTAGAGCCCGAGGAGCGGACTTCTACAATGAGCAGTTCTTC	CSARARGADFYNEQFF